The next 14 T cell receptor beta chains were all read from a single sample in a study of Tregs in tolerant kidney transplant recipients. Using immunoSEQ multiplex PCR, the repertoire was profiled, and TCRdb retains in-frame clones only, with some absent. The repertoire has around 120,000 clones, around 94% of them found once; the top ten carry approximately 0.54%. Sequenced sample: CD4+ T cells from blood. Receptors originate from a human donor in good health.

The chain joins TRBV2 to TRBJ1-4; D ambiguous. From germline, CDR1 is SNHLY and CDR2 FYNNEI. V dropped 5 bases and J dropped 2 bases, with 3 bases sitting between them. The CDR3 loop spans 12 amino acids. This chain's CDR3 is CASSFTNEKLFF. As DNA, the CDR3 is TGTGCCAGCAGTTTTACTAATGAAAAACTGTTTTTT.

The chain carries TRBV5-4 and TRBJ2-5; weak D call: TRBD1 (6 bases). There are 14 residues in the CDR3. Trimming cost V 3 bases and J 1 base, with 10 bases left between them. Germline CDR1 and CDR2: SGHNT and YYREEE (reference sequence). Here the CDR3 reads CASSSQGPQETQYF. Here the CDR3 DNA reads TGTGCCAGCAGCTCACAGGGACCCCAAGAGACCCAGTACTTC.

The V call is TRBV2, the J call TRBJ1-5, with D tentatively TRBD1 (5 bases). CDR3 size: 15 residues. V gave up 4 bases and J gave up 6 bases, with 16 bases separating them. Germline V CDR1 and CDR2: SNHLY, FYNNEI. CDR3 coding DNA: TGTGCCAGCAGTGTTCAGGGAATAGGGACTCAGCCCCAGCATTTT. This gives the protein CASSVQGIGTQPQHF.

This clone was counted once. This sequence joins TRBV9 and TRBJ1-2; D not certain. CDR1 is SGDLS, CDR2 YYNGEE, per germline. V lost 4 bases to trimming and J lost 0 bases, with 10 bases between them. The CDR3 sequence is 14 residues long. The chain's CDR3 is CASSPTASNYGYTF. The DNA of the CDR3 is TGTGCCAGCAGCCCGACGGCCTCTAACTATGGCTACACCTTC.

The chain has TRBV15 and TRBJ2-5; TRBD1 matches 7 bases. The germline CDR1 and CDR2 sequences are LNHNV and YYDKDF (reference sequence). V shed 6 bases and J 4 bases; nucleotides not matched to a gene: 23. The CDR3 consists of 19 residues. The CDR3 coding sequence is TGTGCCACCAGTCGAGATCACGGGATCGCGACAGGGTCGGCAGAGACCCAGTACTTC. This sequence encodes CATSRDHGIATGSAETQYF.

The CDR3 bases are TGTGCCAGCAGTGAAGGGACAGGGGACCCTAGAAGCTACTTCTTC. It encodes CASSEGTGDPRSYFF. V is TRBV6-1 and J is TRBJ2-1, with 9 bases lining up with TRBD1. Germline CDR1 is MNHNS and CDR2 is SASEGT. After removal of 1 base from V and 16 bases from J, the junction contained 14 bases not matched to a gene. The CDR3 has 15 residues.

The chain links TRBV5-1 to TRBJ2-7; no clear D. V was trimmed by 1 base and J by 0 bases, leaving 8 bases between them. This CDR3 contains 14 residues. Germline V gene data show CDR1 as SGHRS and CDR2 as YFSETQ. CDR3 sequence (DNA): TGCGCCAGCAGCTTGAGGGCCCGCTCCTACGAGCAGTACTTC. Residues: CASSLRARSYEQYF. The whole variable domain, remainder taken from reference TRBV5-1 and TRBJ2-7, is KAGVTQTPRYLIKTRGQQVTLSCSPISGHRSVSWYQQTPGQGLQFLFEYFSETQRNKGNFPGRFSGRQFSNSRSEMNVSTLELGDSALYLCASSLRARSYEQYFGPGTRLTVT.

The chain employs TRBV5-5 and TRBJ2-1; 7 bases agree with TRBD2. The CDR3 spans 16 residues. The J segment lost 6 bases and the V segment lost 2 bases, leaving 11 bases of the junction unmatched. Germline assignment: CDR1 SGHKS and CDR2 YYEKEE (reference sequence). The CDR3, as DNA: TGTGCCAGCAGCTTAGACCCGTCCAGCGGGATCAATGAGCAGTTCTTC. Translated: CASSLDPSSGINEQFF.

Only one count was recorded for this clone. J is TRBJ2-3 and V is TRBV5-1, with TRBD2 matching 13 bases. The CDR3 is 16 amino acids. Germline CDR1 SGHRS, CDR2 YFSETQ. The J segment lost 2 bases and the V segment lost 4 bases, leaving 4 bases of the junction unmatched. This CDR3 reads CASSQGLAGATDTQYF. As DNA, the CDR3 is TGCGCCAGCAGCCAAGGACTAGCGGGGGCCACAGATACGCAGTATTTT.

This rearrangement joins TRBV7-9 to TRBJ2-1; TRBD1 matches 8 bases. Germline CDR1 and CDR2: SEHNR and FQNEAQ (reference sequence). This CDR3 comprises 15 residues. Unmatched junction bases numbered 4, after V lost 5 bases and J lost 1 base. CDR3 region: CASSRRQGSYNEQFF. The CDR3 DNA follows: TGTGCCAGCAGCCGCCGACAGGGGTCCTACAATGAGCAGTTCTTC.

The chain carries TRBV5-3 and TRBJ2-5; D is possibly TRBD1 (6 bases). TRBV5-3 is classed as an ORF, of uncertain function. Trimming took off 10 bases at V and 4 bases at J, with 20 bases between the two ends. This CDR3 has 14 amino acids. The CDR3 is CAGQLRGCPETQYF. The CDR3, as DNA: TGTGCCGGACAATTGAGGGGGTGCCCAGAGACCCAGTACTTC.

The chain carries TRBV18 and TRBJ2-2; 12 bases align to TRBD2. The germline V gene has CDR1 KGHSH and CDR2 LQKENI. Trimming at V came to 1 base and at J to 4 bases, leaving 7 bases not matched to a gene. This CDR3 has 18 amino acids. In DNA form, the CDR3 reads TGTGCCAGCTCACCACAGCGACTAGCGGGAGATGGCACCGGGGAGCTGTTTTTT. Translated: CASSPQRLAGDGTGELFF.

This clone was seen only once. This rearrangement joins TRBV5-6 to TRBJ1-6; TRBD1 is a possible D gene (6 bases). The germline CDR1 and CDR2 sequences are SGHDT and YYEEEE. Trimming left V 4 bases short and J 0 bases short, with 14 bases between. This CDR3 has 17 residues. The CDR3 DNA follows: TGTGCCAGCAGCCCTGACAGGACTAGCTCCTATAATTCACCCCTCCACTTT. Amino acids: CASSPDRTSSYNSPLHF.

Here the CDR3 reads CASSLDPNEKLFF. CDR3 coding DNA: TGCGCCAGCAGCTTGGATCCAAATGAAAAACTGTTTTTT. The V call is TRBV5-1, the J call TRBJ1-4; no firm D call. Germline values: CDR1 SGHRS, CDR2 YFSETQ. V lost 0 bases, J lost 5 bases, and 5 bases lay in between. The CDR3 length is 13 residues.